This TCR beta chain is from a study of cytomegalovirus exposure and HLA in healthy donors. Whole-study results and caveats: Researchers had no immune exposure information except CMV serostatus available. There were several of the most significant clusters that appeared linked to common viral pathogens in a later analysis.

The PCR had 60 Vbeta and 13 Jbeta primers. Sequenced by immunoSEQ multiplex PCR; TCRdb stores in-frame clones only, minus some. The repertoire holds 100,000 to 150,000 clones, with roughly 17% as singletons. On this clone: Antigen specificity is unknown.

The CDR3 has 13 residues. V shed 5 bases and J shed 7 bases, with 12 bases lying between them. Looked up from germline, CDR1 is SGHDT and CDR2 is YYEEEE. The chain couples TRBV5-6 to TRBJ1-4; no firm D call. The sample comprised PBMCs. The TCR sequence derives from a female donor in good health and CMV-seropositive. CDR3 bases: TGTGCCAGCAGTATGCGGGAGGGTGAAAAACTGTTTTTT. It translates to CASSMREGEKLFF.